This TCR beta chain was documented in a study of vaccination effects on CD4 cells after COVID-19. Study details: Post-vaccine sampling occurred a median 72 days after the second dose.

Upon completion of 10 to 11 days in culture, CD4+ T cells were isolated. As their vaccination, participants received two doses of either BNT162b2 or mRNA-1273. Each vaccine recipient was nucleocapsid antibody negative and had no prior SARS-CoV-2 infection. A remark on this clone: Antigen: not known.

Sequencing was performed with immunoSEQ multiplex PCR; in TCRdb, only in-frame clones are kept and a portion is missing. This sample has about 66,000 clones, with more than 60% found just once. V shed 2 bases and J shed 0 bases, with 11 bases lying between them. The CDR3 length is 16 residues. Germline V CDR1 and CDR2: MNHNY, SVGAGI (reference sequence). General study results and limits: Healthy vaccinees' vaccine-induced clones included only 1 of 255 cross-reacting with common cold coronaviruses. Pronounced clonal contraction occurred in clones induced by infection and by vaccine late after vaccination.

The receptor was derived from a human donor who received a COVID-19 vaccine. The rearrangement uses TRBV6-6 and TRBJ1-3; a weak D match, TRBD1 (5 bases). The starting material was CD4+ T cells from PBMCs cultured without peptide, obtained after COVID-19 vaccination. The chain's CDR3 is CASSYAQASSGNTIYF. In DNA, the CDR3 is TGTGCCAGCAGTTACGCACAGGCTAGCTCTGGAAACACCATATATTTT.